The 12 T cell receptor beta chains below were found in one sample sequenced in a study of T cell responses to AZD1222 COVID-19 vaccine. Produced via immunoSEQ multiplex PCR; TCRdb's table is partial and in-frame only. The table has 150,000 or so clones, 90% seen once. This sample comprised peripheral blood, obtained on day 0 of AZD1222 vaccination. Receptors were obtained from an adult in good health.

The J gene is TRBJ1-1, the V gene TRBV5-5; D not resolved. Trimming removed 0 bases at V and 8 bases at J, with 11 bases between. The germline V gene encodes CDR1 SGHKS and CDR2 YYEKEE (reference sequence). The CDR3 is 13 amino acids. The CDR3 reads CASSLAPRTEAFF. Written as DNA, the CDR3 is TGTGCCAGCAGCTTGGCCCCCCGTACCGAAGCTTTCTTT.

V is TRBV5-1 and J is TRBJ2-7, with D hard to call. The CDR3 sequence is 13 residues long. V lost 0 bases and J 2 bases, leaving 6 bases between the germline ends. The V gene's germline CDR1 is SGHRS and CDR2 YFSETQ. CDR3 bases: TGCGCCAGCAGCTTGGACCTGGCCTACGAGCAGTACTTC. Translated, it gives CASSLDLAYEQYF.

The V and J genes are TRBV7-9 and TRBJ1-1, with TRBD1 identical over 7 bases. With V trimmed by 5 bases and J by 1 base, 4 bases remained unmatched. The CDR3 totals 14 residues. Germline CDR1 is SEHNR and CDR2 is FQNEAQ (reference sequence). CDR3 DNA sequence: TGTGCCAGCAGCCGACAGGGTACGAACACTGAAGCTTTCTTT. It translates to CASSRQGTNTEAFF. Together with reference TRBV7-9 and TRBJ1-1, the CDR3 gives the full variable domain: DTGVSQNPRHKITKRGQNVTFRCDPISEHNRLYWYRQTLGQGPEFLTYFQNEAQLEKSRLLSDRFSAERPKGSFSTLEIQRTEQGDSAMYLCASSRQGTNTEAFFGQGTRLTVV.

The J gene is TRBJ1-3, the V gene TRBV7-6; 7 bases align to TRBD1. CDR3 length equals 16 residues. V was pared by 1 base and J by 3 bases, with 6 bases of the junction left unmatched. Per the germline V gene, CDR1 is SGHVS and CDR2 is FNYEAQ. CDR3 loop: CASSLGTGRGGNTIYF. The CDR3 region has the DNA TGTGCCAGCAGCTTAGGGACAGGCCGCGGTGGAAACACCATATATTTT.

This rearrangement joins TRBV28 to TRBJ2-7, with TRBD2 as a possible D gene (7 bases). V gave up 8 bases and J gave up 1 base, with 15 bases separating them. CDR3 length: 14 amino acids. Germline values: CDR1 MDHEN, CDR2 SYDVKM. CDR3 bases: TGTGCCAGCCGCTGGGGGGGGACATCCTACGAGCAGTACTTC. It encodes CASRWGGTSYEQYF.

The chain employs TRBV7-8 and TRBJ1-2; 10 bases align to TRBD1. This CDR3 is built from 14 residues. With V trimmed by 1 base and J by 5 bases, 1 base remained unmatched. Per germline, CDR1 SGHVS and CDR2 FQNEAQ. CDR3 region: CASSLGTGGYGYTF. The CDR3 DNA reads TGTGCCAGCAGCTTAGGGACAGGGGGTTATGGCTACACCTTC.

The gene calls are TRBV19 and TRBJ1-4; TRBD1 is a possible D gene (5 bases). The CDR3 is 15 residues long. Per germline, CDR1 LNHDA and CDR2 SQIVND (reference sequence). The V and J ends lost 3 bases and 8 bases respectively, with 16 bases between them. CDR3 residues: CASSMGDGYHEKLFF. CDR3 bases: TGTGCCAGTAGTATGGGGGACGGGTATCACGAAAAACTGTTTTTT.

This chain links TRBV7-3 with TRBJ2-7; the match to TRBD1 covers 9 bases. From germline, CDR1 is SGHTA and CDR2 FQGTGA. Trimming took 6 bases from V and 2 from J; bases not matched to a gene: 5. CDR3 size: 14 residues. The CDR3 protein is CASRGTGNPYEQYF. Here the CDR3 DNA reads TGTGCCAGCAGGGGGACAGGGAACCCCTACGAGCAGTACTTC.

The chain employs TRBV15 and TRBJ1-2; the match to TRBD1 covers 9 bases. The V and J ends lost 2 bases and 3 bases, in that order; junction bases with no gene match: 10. The germline CDR1 and CDR2 sequences are LNHNV and YYDKDF (reference sequence). This CDR3 comprises 17 residues. The CDR3 sequence is CATSRWTGALPDYGYTF. In DNA, the CDR3 is TGTGCCACCAGCAGATGGACAGGGGCCCTCCCAGACTATGGCTACACCTTC.

With respect to this clone: The junction departs from the called germline gene at one end, perhaps through a read error. For the CDR3, the DNA is TGTGCCAGCAGCTTAATGGCAGCGGGGAACGCCGGGGAGCTGTTTTTT. This encodes CASSLMAAGNAGELFF. V and J are TRBV7-2 and TRBJ2-2, with 7 nucleotides matching TRBD2. The CDR3 sequence is 16 residues long. Germline loops: CDR1 SGHTA, CDR2 FQGNSA. The full variable domain, rest sourced from reference TRBV7-2 and TRBJ2-2, is GAGVSQSPSNKVTEKGKDVELRCDPISGHTALYWYRQSLGQGLEFLIYFQGNSAPDKSGLPSDRFSAERTGGSVSTLTIQRTQQEDSAVYLCASSLMAAGNAGELFFGEGSRLTVL.

The chain employs TRBV11-3 and TRBJ2-7; 7 bases map to TRBD1. V was pared by 0 bases and J by 4 bases, with 15 bases of the junction left unmatched. CDR3 length: 18 amino acids. Germline lookup yields CDR1 SGHNT and CDR2 YENEEA. The CDR3 reads CASSLDRRTGWGTYEQYF. In DNA form, the CDR3 reads TGTGCCAGCAGCTTAGATCGGAGGACAGGTTGGGGCACATACGAGCAGTACTTC.

The CDR3: CASSMPKTEAFF. CDR3 bases: TGTGCCAGCAGCATGCCAAAGACTGAAGCTTTCTTT. The genes are TRBV5-5 and TRBJ1-1; D gene uncertain. The germline V gene encodes CDR1 SGHKS and CDR2 YYEKEE (reference sequence). V was pared by 4 bases and J by 5 bases, with 9 bases between. This CDR3 is 12 amino acids long.